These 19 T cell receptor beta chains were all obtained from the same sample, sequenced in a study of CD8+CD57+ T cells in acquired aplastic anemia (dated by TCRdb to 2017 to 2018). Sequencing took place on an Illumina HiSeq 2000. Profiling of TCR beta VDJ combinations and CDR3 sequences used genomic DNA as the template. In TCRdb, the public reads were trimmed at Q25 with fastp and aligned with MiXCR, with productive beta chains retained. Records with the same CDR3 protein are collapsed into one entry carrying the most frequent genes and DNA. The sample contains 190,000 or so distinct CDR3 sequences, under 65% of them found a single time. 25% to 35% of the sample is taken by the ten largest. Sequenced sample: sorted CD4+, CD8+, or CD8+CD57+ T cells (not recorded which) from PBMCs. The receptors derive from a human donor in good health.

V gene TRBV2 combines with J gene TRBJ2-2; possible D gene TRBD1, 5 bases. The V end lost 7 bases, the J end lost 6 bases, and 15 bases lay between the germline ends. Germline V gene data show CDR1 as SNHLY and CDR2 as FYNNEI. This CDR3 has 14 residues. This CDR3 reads CASTYQGTAGELFF. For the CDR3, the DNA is TGTGCCAGCACCTATCAGGGTACGGCCGGGGAGCTGTTTTTT.

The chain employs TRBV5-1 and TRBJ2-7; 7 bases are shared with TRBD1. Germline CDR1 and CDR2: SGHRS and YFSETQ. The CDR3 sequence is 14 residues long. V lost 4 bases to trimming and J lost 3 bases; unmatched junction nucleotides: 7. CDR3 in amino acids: CASSPSGTDYEQYF. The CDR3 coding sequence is TGCGCCAGCAGCCCGTCCGGGACAGACTACGAGCAGTACTTC.

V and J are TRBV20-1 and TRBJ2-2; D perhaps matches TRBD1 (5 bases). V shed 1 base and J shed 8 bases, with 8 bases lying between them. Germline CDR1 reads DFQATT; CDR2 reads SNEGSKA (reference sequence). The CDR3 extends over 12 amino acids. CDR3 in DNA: TGCAGTGCTAGAGCAGGGCCTGGGGAGCTGTTTTTT. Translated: CSARAGPGELFF.

The CDR3 coding sequence is TGCAGCGTTTACCGTGGGAATGAGCAGTTCTTC. Its protein product is CSVYRGNEQFF. This sequence joins TRBV29-1 and TRBJ2-1; no firm D call. CDR1 is SQVTM and CDR2 is ANQGSEA in the germline V gene. Trimming stripped 5 bases from V and 7 bases from J, with 9 bases between. The CDR3 sequence is 11 residues long.

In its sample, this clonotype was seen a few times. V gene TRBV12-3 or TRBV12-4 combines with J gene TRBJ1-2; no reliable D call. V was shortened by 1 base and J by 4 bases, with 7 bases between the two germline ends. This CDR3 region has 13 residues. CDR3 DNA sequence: TGTGCCAGCAGTTTAGAGTATACCTATGGCTACACCTTC. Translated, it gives CASSLEYTYGYTF.

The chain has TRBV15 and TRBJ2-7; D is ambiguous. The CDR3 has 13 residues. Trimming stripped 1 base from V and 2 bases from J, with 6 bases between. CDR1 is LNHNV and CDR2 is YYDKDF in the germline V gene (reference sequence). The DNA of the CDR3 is TGTGCCACCAGCAGAGGGCTAGCCTACGAGCAGTACTTC. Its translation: CATSRGLAYEQYF.

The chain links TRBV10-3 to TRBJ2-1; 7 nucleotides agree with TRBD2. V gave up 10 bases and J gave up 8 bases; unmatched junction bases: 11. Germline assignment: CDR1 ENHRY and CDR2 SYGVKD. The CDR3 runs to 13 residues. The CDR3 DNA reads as TGTGCCAGCAAACAAGCGGGAAACGATGAGCAGTTCTTC. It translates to CASKQAGNDEQFF.

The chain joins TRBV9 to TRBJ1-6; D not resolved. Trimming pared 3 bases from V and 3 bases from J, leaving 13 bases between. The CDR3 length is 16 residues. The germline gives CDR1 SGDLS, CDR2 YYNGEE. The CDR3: CASSETDSVYNSPLHF. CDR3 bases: TGTGCCAGCAGCGAGACGGATTCGGTCTATAATTCACCCCTCCACTTT.

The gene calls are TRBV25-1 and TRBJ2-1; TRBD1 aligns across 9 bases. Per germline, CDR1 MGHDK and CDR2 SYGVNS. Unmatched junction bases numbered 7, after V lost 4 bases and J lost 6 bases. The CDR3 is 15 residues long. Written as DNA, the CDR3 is TGTGCCAGCAGTGGGGGGACAGGGTTGTCCAATGAGCAGTTCTTC. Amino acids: CASSGGTGLSNEQFF.

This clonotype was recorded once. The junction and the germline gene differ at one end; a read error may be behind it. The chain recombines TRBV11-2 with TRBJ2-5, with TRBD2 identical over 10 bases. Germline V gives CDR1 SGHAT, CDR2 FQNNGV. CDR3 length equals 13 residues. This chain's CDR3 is CASSLQAGGPSFF. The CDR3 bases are TGTGCCAGCAGCTTACAAGCGGGGGGGCCTTCTTTCTTC.

The CDR3: CASSLGLAGGSDEQYF. CDR3 DNA sequence: TGTGCCAGCAGTTTGGGACTAGCGGGAGGGTCCGACGAGCAGTACTTC. V usage is TRBV12-3 or TRBV12-4 and J usage is TRBJ2-7, with 16 bases fitting TRBD2. The CDR3 spans 16 residues. J was trimmed by 5 bases and V by 3 bases; bases with no gene match: 4.

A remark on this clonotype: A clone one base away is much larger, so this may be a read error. In DNA form, the CDR3 reads TGTGCCAGAAGTGGGGGGTGGGGCCGCACAGATACGCAGTATTTT. Translated: CARSGGWGRTDTQYF. The V and J genes are TRBV6-5 and TRBJ2-3, with D perhaps matching TRBD2 (6 bases). The germline V gene encodes CDR1 MNHEY and CDR2 SVGAGI. Trimming removed 9 bases at V and 1 base at J, with 17 bases between. The length of the CDR3 is 15 residues.

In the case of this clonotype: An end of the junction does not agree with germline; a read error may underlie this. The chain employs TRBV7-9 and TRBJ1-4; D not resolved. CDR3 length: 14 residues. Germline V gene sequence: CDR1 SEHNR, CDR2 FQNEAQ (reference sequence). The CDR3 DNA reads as TGCGCCAGCAGCGCGGATGCAACTAATGAAAAACTGTTTTTT. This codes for CASSADATNEKLFF.

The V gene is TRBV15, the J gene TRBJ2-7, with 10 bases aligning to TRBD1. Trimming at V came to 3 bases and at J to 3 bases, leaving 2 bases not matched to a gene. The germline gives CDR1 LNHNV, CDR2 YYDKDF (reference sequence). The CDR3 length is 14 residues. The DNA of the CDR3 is TGTGCCACCAGCAGGGGGGACAGGGGCTACGAGCAGTACTTC. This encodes CATSRGDRGYEQYF.

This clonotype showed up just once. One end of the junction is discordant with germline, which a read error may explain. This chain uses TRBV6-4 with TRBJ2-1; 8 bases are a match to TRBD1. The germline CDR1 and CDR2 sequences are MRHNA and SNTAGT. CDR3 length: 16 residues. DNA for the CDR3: TGTGCCAGCAGTGTCACGACAGGGGCCTCCTACAATGAACAGTTCTTC. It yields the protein CASSVTTGASYNEQFF.

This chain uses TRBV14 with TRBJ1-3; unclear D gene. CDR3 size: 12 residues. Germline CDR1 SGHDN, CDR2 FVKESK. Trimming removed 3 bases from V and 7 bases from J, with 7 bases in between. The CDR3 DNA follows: TGTGCCAGCAGCCATCAAAGGAACACCATATATTTT. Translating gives CASSHQRNTIYF.

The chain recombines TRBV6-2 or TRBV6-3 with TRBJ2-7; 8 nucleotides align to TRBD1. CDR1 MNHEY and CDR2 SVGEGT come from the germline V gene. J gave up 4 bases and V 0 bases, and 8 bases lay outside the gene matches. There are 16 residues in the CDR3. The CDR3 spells CASSYSTRTGGYEQYV. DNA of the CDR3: TGTGCCAGCAGTTACTCGACGAGAACAGGGGGATACGAGCAGTACGTC.

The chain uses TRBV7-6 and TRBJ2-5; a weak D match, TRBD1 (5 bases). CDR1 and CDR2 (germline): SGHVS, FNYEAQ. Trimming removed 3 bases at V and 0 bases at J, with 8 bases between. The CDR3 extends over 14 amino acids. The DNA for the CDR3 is TGTGCCAGCAGCTTTTTAGGGGACCAAGAGACCCAGTACTTC. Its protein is CASSFLGDQETQYF.

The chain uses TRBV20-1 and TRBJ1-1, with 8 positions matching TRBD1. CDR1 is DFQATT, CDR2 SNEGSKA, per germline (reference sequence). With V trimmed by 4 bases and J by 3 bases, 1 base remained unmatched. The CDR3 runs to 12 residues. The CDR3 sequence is CSATDRDTEAFF. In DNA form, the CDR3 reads TGCAGTGCTACGGACAGGGACACTGAAGCTTTCTTT.